A selection of T cell receptor beta chains follows, all from one sample in a study of blood T cells in healthy people across ages. TCRdb ran MiXCR on the 5' RACE reads and lists one entry per CDR3 protein. The sample holds 1.5 million to 2 million distinct CDR3 sequences, around 48% seen once. The source material was blood. Every receptor here comes from a woman between 40 and 50 years old in good health. Each CDR3 is given with its conserved first and last residue. A D gene is named only where the DNA matches it firmly. Clone sizes are given selectively: once, few, many, or a class where the clone is expanded.

size | D | J | V | CDR3 | DNA
NA | NA | TRBJ2-5 | TRBV9 | CASSVAGGDETQYF | TGTGCCAGCAGCGTAGCAGGGGGGGACGAGACCCAGTACTTC
NA | NA | TRBJ1-2 | TRBV11-2 | CASSQPGRSSNYGYTF | TGTGCCAGCAGTCAACCGGGACGGAGCTCTAACTATGGCTACACCTTC
NA | NA | TRBJ2-5 | TRBV12-3/TRBV12-4 | CASGPGTPAETQYF | TGTGCCAGCGGCCCCGGGACACCGGCAGAGACCCAGTACTTC
few | NA | TRBJ2-3 | TRBV10-3 | CAISTSGSSTDTQYF | TGTGCCATCAGTACGAGCGGATCTAGCACAGATACGCAGTATTTT
NA | TRBD1 | TRBJ2-3 | TRBV3-1 | CASSHRDRPTDTQYF | TGTGCCAGCAGCCACCGGGACAGGCCCACAGATACGCAGTATTTT
once | TRBD2 | TRBJ2-4 | TRBV20-1 | CSAGTSGLAKNIQYF | TGCAGTGCCGGGACTAGCGGGCTCGCCAAAAACATTCAGTACTTC
NA | NA | TRBJ1-1 | TRBV6-5 | CASRRATRGGTEAFF | TGTGCCAGCAGGAGGGCCACACGGGGGGGCACTGAAGCTTTCTTT
NA | NA | TRBJ2-6 | TRBV10-3 | CAISLQGWVAGANVLTF | TGTGCCATCAGCTTACAGGGTTGGGTGGCTGGGGCCAACGTCCTGACTTTC
few | TRBD2 | TRBJ2-1 | TRBV4-3 | CASSQEVRPSGYNEQFF | TGCGCCAGCAGCCAAGAAGTACGGCCTAGCGGCTACAATGAGCAGTTCTTC
NA | NA | TRBJ2-7 | TRBV27 | CASSLRTFSEQYF | TGTGCCAGCAGCCTCCGGACTTTCTCCGAGCAGTACTTC
NA | NA | TRBJ1-5 | TRBV6-1 | CASRENKANQPQHF | TGTGCCAGCCGAGAGAACAAAGCCAATCAGCCCCAGCATTTT
NA | NA | TRBJ1-4 | TRBV7-2 | CASSAFGEKLFF | TGTGCCAGCAGCGCCTTCGGTGAAAAACTGTTTTTT
NA | TRBD1 | TRBJ1-2 | TRBV20-1 | CSARGGGQTYQRHYGYTF | TGCAGTGCTAGAGGTGGGGGACAGACCTACCAGCGGCACTATGGCTACACCTTC
NA | TRBD2 | TRBJ2-5 | TRBV6-1 | CASDRAGGPQETQYF | TGTGCCAGCGACAGAGCGGGGGGGCCCCAAGAGACCCAGTACTTC
few | NA | TRBJ1-5 | TRBV7-9 | CASSPPCPQHF | TGTGCCAGCAGCCCGCCTTGTCCCCAGCATTTT